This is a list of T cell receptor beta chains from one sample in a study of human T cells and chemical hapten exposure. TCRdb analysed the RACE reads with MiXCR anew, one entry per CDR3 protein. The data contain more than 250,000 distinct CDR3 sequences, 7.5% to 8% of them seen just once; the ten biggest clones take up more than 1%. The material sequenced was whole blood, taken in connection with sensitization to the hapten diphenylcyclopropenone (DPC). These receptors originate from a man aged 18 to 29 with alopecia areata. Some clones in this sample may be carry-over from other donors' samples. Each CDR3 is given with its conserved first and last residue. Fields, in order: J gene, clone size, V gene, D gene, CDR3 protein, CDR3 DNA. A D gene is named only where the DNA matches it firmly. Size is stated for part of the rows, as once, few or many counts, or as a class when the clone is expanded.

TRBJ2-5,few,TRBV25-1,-,CASSGGGQAIQETQYF,TGTGCCAGCAGTGGGGGGGGACAGGCAATCCAAGAGACCCAGTACTTC
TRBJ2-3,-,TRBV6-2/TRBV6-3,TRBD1,CASSAHRGVSVTDTQYF,TGTGCCAGCAGTGCTCACAGGGGTGTCAGCGTCACAGATACGCAGTATTTT
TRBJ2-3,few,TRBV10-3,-,CAIRGRASMVDTQYF,TGTGCCATCAGAGGCAGGGCGAGCATGGTGGATACGCAGTATTTT
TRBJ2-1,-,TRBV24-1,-,CATSDEQVNEQFF,TGTGCCACCAGTGATGAACAGGTCAATGAGCAGTTCTTC
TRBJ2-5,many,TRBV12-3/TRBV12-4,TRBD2,CASSFTSAETQYF,TGTGCCAGCAGTTTTACTAGCGCAGAGACCCAGTACTTC
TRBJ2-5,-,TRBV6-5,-,CASSWTAQETQYF,TGTGCCAGCAGTTGGACAGCACAAGAGACCCAGTACTTC
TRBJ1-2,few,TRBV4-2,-,CASSQERSNPNYGYTF,TGTGCCAGCAGCCAAGAACGTAGTAATCCTAACTATGGCTACACCTTC
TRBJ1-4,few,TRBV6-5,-,CASSYQGGSATNEKLFF,TGTGCCAGCAGTTATCAGGGAGGGAGTGCAACTAATGAAAAACTGTTTTTT
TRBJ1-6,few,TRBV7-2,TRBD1,CASRATGGSYNSPLHF,TGTGCCAGCAGAGCTACAGGGGGCTCCTATAATTCACCCCTCCACTTT
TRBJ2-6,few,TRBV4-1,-,CASSQGLSGANVLTF,TGCGCCAGCAGCCAGGGACTCTCTGGGGCCAACGTCCTGACTTTC
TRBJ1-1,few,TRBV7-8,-,CASSLGVGSSAFF,TGTGCCAGCAGCTTAGGGGTAGGCTCTTCGGCTTTCTTT
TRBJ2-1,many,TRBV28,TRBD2,CASSFRGLAGNEQFF,TGTGCCAGCAGTTTTAGGGGACTAGCGGGCAATGAGCAGTTCTTC
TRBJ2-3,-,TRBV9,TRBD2,CASSVGSGGTDTQYF,TGTGCCAGCAGCGTGGGTAGCGGGGGGACAGATACGCAGTATTTT
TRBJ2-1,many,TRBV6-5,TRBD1,CASRSGTGEQFF,TGTGCCAGCAGATCCGGGACAGGCGAGCAGTTCTTC
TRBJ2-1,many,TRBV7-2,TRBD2,CASSPGLAGRYNEQFF,TGTGCCAGCAGCCCTGGACTAGCGGGGCGTTACAATGAGCAGTTCTTC
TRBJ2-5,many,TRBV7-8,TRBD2,CASEPAGPVETQYF,TGTGCCAGCGAACCAGCGGGGCCTGTGGAGACCCAGTACTTC